Each of the 9 T cell receptor beta chains below was sequenced from the same sample in a study of blood T cells in healthy people across ages. The second PCR ran roughly 6 to 11 cycles with a sample-barcoded 5' primer and J-beta primers. In TCRdb, the 5' RACE reads were re-called with MiXCR into one record per CDR3 protein. The table lists some 930,000 distinct CDR3 sequences, almost 30% of them singletons. Another study also made use of these data, one on T cells of mothers and their children.

Sequences were obtained from blood. The origin of the receptors is a woman aged 40-49 years in good health.

In this sample, this clonotype turned up a few times. For the CDR3, the DNA is TGTGCCAGCAGGCGGACGAACACTGAAGCTTTCTTT. Amino acid sequence: CASRRTNTEAFF. The chain recombines TRBV6-1 with TRBJ1-1; D unresolved. Trimming took 6 bases from V and 1 from J, leaving 6 bases between them. The V gene's germline CDR1 is MNHNS and CDR2 SASEGT. The CDR3 extends over 12 amino acids.

The chain combines TRBV11-2 with TRBJ1-4; no clear D. CDR1 SGHAT and CDR2 FQNNGV come from the germline V gene. Trimming took off 1 base at V and 5 bases at J, with 5 bases between the two ends. This CDR3 region has 13 residues. The CDR3 coding sequence is TGTGCCAGCAGCTTAGGGATAAATGAAAAACTGTTTTTT. Protein product: CASSLGINEKLFF.

In the case of this clonotype: This could be a read error, since a much larger clone is one nucleotide away. The chain carries TRBV6-6 and TRBJ1-2; possibly TRBD1 for D (5 bases). Germline V CDR1 and CDR2: MNHNY, SVGAGI (reference sequence). The CDR3 runs to 11 residues. CDR3 region: CASTKGVGHTF. The CDR3 DNA reads TGTGCCAGCACTAAAGGGGTTGGCCACACCTTC.

This clonotype was seen repeatedly, ten times or more. The chain uses TRBV9 and TRBJ2-2; D remains unclear. The V end lost 4 bases, the J end lost 5 bases, and 9 bases lay between the germline ends. Germline V lookup: CDR1 SGDLS, CDR2 YYNGEE. The CDR3 has 13 residues. The CDR3 spells CASSPPRTGELFF. The CDR3 region has the DNA TGTGCCAGCAGCCCCCCGAGGACCGGGGAGCTGTTTTTT.

The chain couples TRBV20-1 to TRBJ2-7; D remains ambiguous. Germline V gives CDR1 DFQATT, CDR2 SNEGSKA (reference sequence). V dropped 0 bases and J dropped 3 bases, with 12 bases sitting between them. CDR3 length equals 14 residues. The CDR3 reads CSARDPHHSYEQYF. The DNA of the CDR3 is TGCAGTGCTAGAGATCCCCACCACAGCTACGAGCAGTACTTC.

In nucleotides, the CDR3 is TGTGCCAGCAGCGATCGGAGACTAGCGGGGGGGGGAGCCCAGTACTTC. This translates into CASSDRRLAGGGAQYF. V is TRBV7-2 and J is TRBJ2-5, with 14 bases matching TRBD2. From germline, CDR1 is SGHTA and CDR2 FQGNSA. The junction had 11 bases not matched to a gene; V was cut back by 5 bases and J by 9 bases. The CDR3 runs 16 residues.

This clonotype was seen many times. The chain combines TRBV5-1 with TRBJ2-7; 7 nucleotides match TRBD2. The CDR3 is 14 residues long. Per the germline V gene, CDR1 is SGHRS and CDR2 is YFSETQ. The junction had 10 bases not matched to a gene; V was cut back by 4 bases and J by 6 bases. The CDR3 loop is CASSPEPGTTEQYF. The CDR3 DNA sequence: TGCGCCAGCAGCCCCGAACCCGGGACTACCGAGCAGTACTTC.

This clonotype was counted many times. This may stem from a read error, because a much larger clone lies one nucleotide away. The chain combines TRBV13 with TRBJ2-7; D may be TRBD1 (6 bases). The CDR3 runs to 16 residues. Trimming cost V 4 bases and J 1 base, with 17 bases left between them. The V gene's germline CDR1 is PRHDT and CDR2 FYEKMQ (reference sequence). The CDR3 coding sequence is TGTGCCAGCAGCTCCACCTGGGAACAGGGATCCTACGAGCAGTACTTC. Protein sequence: CASSSTWEQGSYEQYF. The full variable domain, its missing parts supplied by reference TRBV13 and TRBJ2-7, is AAGVIQSPRHLIKEKRETATLKCYPIPRHDTVYWYQQGPGQDPQFLISFYEKMQSDKGSIPDRFSAQQFSDYHSELNMSSLELGDSALYFCASSSTWEQGSYEQYFGPGTRLTVT.

The chain couples TRBV20-1 to TRBJ2-1; tentatively, D is TRBD2 (6 bases). The V gene lost 0 bases and the J gene lost 5 bases, with 17 bases spanning the gap. The germline gives CDR1 DFQATT, CDR2 SNEGSKA (reference sequence). This CDR3 has 16 amino acids. The DNA of the CDR3 is TGCAGTGCTAGAGATATTAGGCGGGGTTGGGACAATGAGCAGTTCTTC. The encoded protein is CSARDIRRGWDNEQFF.